This passage covers 29 T cell receptor beta chains from one sample sequenced in a study of blood T cell repertoires in COVID-19 (dated by TCRdb to 2019 to 2021). The library was obtained by the immunoSEQ multiplex PCR assay. TCRdb limited this immuneACCESS table to in-frame rearrangements with V and J called. A share of clones is missing; checked studies link under half to unresolved V genes, and the rest is unexplained. Within this sample are a few hundred thousand clones, with roughly 90% of them counted one time only. Around 0.94% of the sample lies in the top ten. Material: PBMCs or T cells enriched from blood (not recorded which). These receptor sequences come from a middle-aged woman who had been exposed to COVID-19.

V usage is TRBV19 and J usage is TRBJ1-2; weak D call: TRBD1 (6 bases). The CDR3 covers 15 residues. Per the germline V gene, CDR1 is LNHDA and CDR2 is SQIVND (reference sequence). The germline V and J ends were trimmed by 5 bases and 4 bases, with 17 bases remaining between them. CDR3 in amino acids: CASSGRGGLGYGYTF. The CDR3 DNA reads TGTGCCAGTAGTGGCCGCGGGGGGCTCGGCTATGGCTACACCTTC.

For this clone: Other nucleotide sequences from this sample produce the same CDR3. The chain carries TRBV12-3 or TRBV12-4 and TRBJ2-7; possibly TRBD2 for D (5 bases). The V gene lost 9 bases and the J gene lost 1 base, with 13 bases spanning the gap. The CDR3 is 13 amino acids. The CDR3: CASRATGSYEQYF. Here the CDR3 DNA reads TGTGCCAGTAGGGCGACGGGATCCTACGAGCAGTACTTC.

The chain has TRBV27 and TRBJ1-1, with TRBD1 as a possible D gene (5 bases). The CDR3 totals 16 residues. V lost 2 bases, J lost 0 bases, and 13 bases lay in between. Germline V gene sequence: CDR1 MNHEY, CDR2 SMNVEV (reference sequence). In DNA form, the CDR3 reads TGTGCCAGCAGTTTACGTGGCAGGGCCATGAACACTGAAGCTTTCTTT. Its translation is CASSLRGRAMNTEAFF.

The chain uses TRBV30 and TRBJ1-2; no clear D. This CDR3 comprises 13 residues. Germline V gene data show CDR1 as GTSNPN and CDR2 as SVGIG (reference sequence). The V gene lost 0 bases and the J gene lost 8 bases, with 13 bases spanning the gap. The CDR3 sequence: CAWSVRGSYGYTF. The CDR3 DNA sequence: TGTGCCTGGAGTGTACGGGGATCGTACGGCTACACCTTC. Filled out from reference TRBV30 and TRBJ1-2, the complete variable domain reads SQTIHQWPATLVQPVGSPLSLECTVEGTSNPNLYWYRQAAGRGLQLLFYSVGIGQISSEVPQNLSASRPQDRQFILSSKKLLLSDSGFYLCAWSVRGSYGYTFGSGTRLTVV.

The chain joins TRBV18 to TRBJ2-7, with 8 bases fitting TRBD1. CDR1 is KGHSH, CDR2 LQKENI, per germline. The CDR3 loop spans 14 amino acids. V shed 3 bases, J shed 3 bases, and the junction held 4 bases outside the gene matches. Written as DNA, the CDR3 is TGTGCCAGCTCACCCTCCGGGACAGGCTACGAGCAGTACTTC. Its translation: CASSPSGTGYEQYF.

J is TRBJ2-7 and V is TRBV3-1 (or the pseudogene TRBV3-2); 7 bases line up with TRBD1. The CDR3 runs to 14 residues. Losses at the gene ends were 8 bases for V and 4 bases for J; bases not matched to a gene: 11. CDR1 LGHDT and CDR2 YNNKEL come from the germline V gene (reference sequence). The CDR3 protein is CASRHSRGRYEQYF. The CDR3 nucleotides are TGTGCCAGCCGTCATTCGAGGGGGCGGTACGAGCAGTACTTC.

This chain links TRBV3-1 (or the pseudogene TRBV3-2) with TRBJ1-1; D ambiguous. Germline CDR1 LGHDT, CDR2 YNNKEL (reference sequence). V shed 2 bases and J shed 6 bases, with 10 bases lying between them. The CDR3 has 13 residues. The CDR3, as DNA: TGTGCCAGCAGCCAATCTAATTCGGCTGAAGCTTTCTTT. It specifies CASSQSNSAEAFF.

The genes are TRBV20-1 and TRBJ2-3; unclear D gene. The CDR3 extends over 11 amino acids. V was cut by 2 bases and J by 5 bases, with 5 bases left in between. Germline CDR1 reads DFQATT; CDR2 reads SNEGSKA (reference sequence). The CDR3 is CSARRVDTQYF. The CDR3 region has the DNA TGCAGTGCTAGACGGGTAGATACGCAGTATTTT.

The CDR3 here is CASSNVQGVWEKLFF. CDR3 in DNA: TGTGCCAGCAGTAACGTACAGGGAGTTTGGGAAAAACTGTTTTTT. This chain uses TRBV7-9 with TRBJ1-4; D perhaps matches TRBD1 (6 bases). The CDR3 consists of 15 residues. From germline, CDR1 is SEHNR and CDR2 FQNEAQ (reference sequence). With 6 bases removed from V and 8 bases from J, the gap between germline ends came to 19 bases.

The V and J genes are TRBV4-1 and TRBJ2-2; TRBD1 is a possible D gene (5 bases). V lost 0 bases to trimming and J lost 3 bases, with 5 bases between them. The CDR3 sequence is 14 residues long. Germline V gene sequence: CDR1 MGHRA, CDR2 YSYEKL. The CDR3 DNA sequence: TGCGCCAGCAGCCAAGAGACAGACACCGGGGAGCTGTTTTTT. It encodes CASSQETDTGELFF.

This chain connects TRBV7-2 to TRBJ1-2, with TRBD1 as a possible D gene (6 bases). Germline lookup yields CDR1 SGHTA and CDR2 FQGNSA. Trimming shortened V by 2 bases and J by 5 bases, and 24 bases separated the two germline ends. This CDR3 spans 18 amino acids. The CDR3, as DNA: TGTGCCAGCAGCTTAATTAGGTCAGGGGCCTCGGATAGGTATGGCTACACCTTC. The encoded protein is CASSLIRSGASDRYGYTF.

This clone was counted once. J is TRBJ2-1 and V is TRBV4-3, with TRBD2 identical over 9 bases. The trim removed 4 bases at V and 4 bases at J, leaving 11 bases unmatched. This CDR3 contains 17 residues. The V gene's germline CDR1 is LGHNA and CDR2 YSLEER. CDR3 residues: CASSLMSSGRLYNEQFF. The CDR3 nucleotides are TGCGCCAGCAGCCTCATGTCCAGCGGGAGGCTTTACAATGAGCAGTTCTTC.

V usage is TRBV3-1 (or the pseudogene TRBV3-2) and J usage is TRBJ1-4; TRBD1 matches at 9 bases. This CDR3 has 16 residues. Germline CDR1 and CDR2: LGHDT and YNNKEL (reference sequence). The V segment lost 6 bases and the J segment 2 bases; nucleotides outside the gene matches: 7. The DNA of the CDR3 is TGTGCCAGCAGTTTAAGACAGGGGGAGACTAATGAAAAACTGTTTTTT. Protein: CASSLRQGETNEKLFF.

The chain combines TRBV7-3 with TRBJ1-1; possible D gene TRBD1, 5 bases. The length of the CDR3 is 15 residues. CDR1 and CDR2 from the germline V gene are SGHTA and FQGTGA. V shed 3 bases and J shed 1 base, with 12 bases lying between them. The CDR3: CASSFDSSSNTEAFF. DNA for the CDR3: TGTGCCAGCAGCTTTGACAGTTCGTCGAACACTGAAGCTTTCTTT.

The chain has TRBV7-3 and TRBJ2-1, with 9 bases aligning to TRBD1. Trimming took 5 bases from V and 0 from J; bases not matched to a gene: 2. The CDR3 is made up of 15 amino acids. Germline CDR1 SGHTA, CDR2 FQGTGA. The CDR3 DNA follows: TGTGCCAGCAGCCCGGACAGGGGCTCCTACAATGAGCAGTTCTTC. Translated, it gives CASSPDRGSYNEQFF. Supplemented by reference TRBV7-3 and TRBJ2-1, the full variable domain reads GAGVSQTPSNKVTEKGKYVELRCDPISGHTALYWYRQSLGQGPEFLIYFQGTGAADDSGLPNDRFFAVRPEGSVSTLKIQRTERGDSAVYLCASSPDRGSYNEQFFGPGTRLTVL.

Remarks on this clone: Other nucleotide sequences from this sample produce the same CDR3. The gene calls are TRBV5-1 and TRBJ1-1; D is unclear. Germline V lookup: CDR1 SGHRS, CDR2 YFSETQ. The V gene lost 0 bases and the J gene lost 4 bases, with 7 bases spanning the gap. This CDR3 is 13 amino acids long. CDR3: CASSLVRGTEAFF. The CDR3, as DNA: TGCGCCAGCAGCTTGGTACGGGGCACTGAAGCTTTCTTT.

The chain links TRBV7-8 to TRBJ1-2; TRBD1 might be the D (5 bases). The germline CDR1 and CDR2 sequences are SGHVS and FQNEAQ. V lost 1 base to trimming and J lost 5 bases, with 11 bases between them. The CDR3 length is 14 residues. CDR3 amino acids: CASSLGPGRYGYTF. The CDR3 nucleotides read TGTGCCAGCAGCTTAGGCCCAGGGCGATATGGCTACACCTTC. The whole variable domain, filled in from reference TRBV7-8 and TRBJ1-2, reads GAGVSQSPRYKVAKRGQDVALRCDPISGHVSLFWYQQALGQGPEFLTYFQNEAQLDKSGLPSDRFFAERPEGSVSTLKIQRTQQEDSAVYLCASSLGPGRYGYTFGSGTRLTVV.

The chain combines TRBV5-1 with TRBJ1-5; a weak D match, TRBD1 (5 bases). V lost 2 bases and J 10 bases, leaving 16 bases between the germline ends. From germline, CDR1 is SGHRS and CDR2 YFSETQ. The CDR3 spans 14 residues. In DNA, the CDR3 is TGCGCCAGCAGCTTCTCGACACCGGGGGACCCCCAGCATTTT. Translation gives CASSFSTPGDPQHF.

This chain uses TRBV24-1 with TRBJ2-5; 9 nucleotides align to TRBD2. Germline assignment: CDR1 KGHDR and CDR2 SFDVKD. V dropped 1 base and J dropped 5; count of bases not matched to a gene: 4. The CDR3 is made up of 15 amino acids. The CDR3, as DNA: TGTGCCACCAGTGATTTTGGCGGGACTAGCGAGACCCAGTACTTC. Translating it yields CATSDFGGTSETQYF.

The rearrangement uses TRBV19 and TRBJ1-4, with TRBD1 matching 10 bases. The J segment lost 15 bases and the V segment lost 6 bases, leaving 10 bases of the junction unmatched. Germline CDR1 is LNHDA and CDR2 is SQIVND (reference sequence). This CDR3 is 13 amino acids long. CDR3 nucleotide sequence: TGTGCCAGTAGACAGGGACAGGGGAAAGGTGTGTTTTTT. Encoded protein: CASRQGQGKGVFF.

The gene calls are TRBV10-2 and TRBJ2-7; 9 bases line up with TRBD2. Germline V gene lookup returns CDR1 WSHSY and CDR2 SAAADI. V trimming: 4 bases; J trimming: 1 base; junction bases outside the gene matches: 5. This CDR3 comprises 15 residues. DNA for the CDR3: TGCGCCAGCAGTGTGACGACTAGCGGATCCTACGAGCAGTACTTC. The encoded protein is CASSVTTSGSYEQYF.

V is TRBV15 and J is TRBJ2-3, with 8 positions matching TRBD2. Germline CDR1 LNHNV, CDR2 YYDKDF (reference sequence). The CDR3 is 16 amino acids. V trimming: 4 bases; J trimming: 1 base; junction bases outside the gene matches: 7. The CDR3 bases are TGTGCCACCAGCAACCAGCGGGGGTTACGCACAGATACGCAGTATTTT. It yields the protein CATSNQRGLRTDTQYF.

V is TRBV5-1 and J is TRBJ1-2; TRBD1 agrees at 10 bases. Germline V lookup: CDR1 SGHRS, CDR2 YFSETQ. The CDR3 extends over 15 amino acids. V dropped 4 bases and J dropped 4; count of bases not matched to a gene: 7. This CDR3 reads CASSETGGAGYGYTF. CDR3 coding DNA: TGCGCCAGCAGCGAGACAGGGGGCGCGGGCTATGGCTACACCTTC.

The chain couples TRBV21-1 to TRBJ1-1. TRBV21-1 is deemed a pseudogene. The CDR3 runs to 11 residues. The CDR3 nucleotides are TGTGCCAGCAAGGGACGGGGGGAAGCTTTCTTT. Protein: CASKGRGEAFF.

This clone has a single count. The chain uses TRBV30 and TRBJ1-1; 8 nucleotides align to TRBD1. This CDR3 comprises 14 residues. Unmatched junction bases numbered 6, after V lost 2 bases and J lost 4 bases. Germline V gene sequence: CDR1 GTSNPN, CDR2 SVGIG (reference sequence). CDR3 sequence: CAWSRDRSSTEAFF. The CDR3 nucleotides read TGTGCCTGGAGTCGGGACAGGAGCTCCACTGAAGCTTTCTTT. Full variable domain (missing parts from reference TRBV30 and TRBJ1-1): SQTIHQWPATLVQPVGSPLSLECTVEGTSNPNLYWYRQAAGRGLQLLFYSVGIGQISSEVPQNLSASRPQDRQFILSSKKLLLSDSGFYLCAWSRDRSSTEAFFGQGTRLTVV.

The rearrangement links TRBV19 to TRBJ1-1, with 7 bases identical to TRBD1. The length of the CDR3 is 17 residues. Losses at the gene ends were 5 bases for V and 1 base for J; bases not matched to a gene: 13. Germline lookup yields CDR1 LNHDA and CDR2 SQIVND (reference sequence). CDR3 region: CASSALNRGFRNTEAFF. The DNA for the CDR3 is TGTGCCAGTAGTGCTCTCAACAGGGGTTTTAGGAACACTGAAGCTTTCTTT.

The CDR3 reads CASSQGLPSGSYEQYF. The DNA for the CDR3 is TGTGCCAGCAGCCAAGGTTTGCCTAGTGGTTCCTACGAGCAGTACTTC. The chain has TRBV3-1 (or the pseudogene TRBV3-2) and TRBJ2-7; D not certain. In germline, CDR1 is LGHDT, CDR2 YNNKEL (reference sequence). V was cut by 1 base and J by 1 base, with 14 bases left in between. The CDR3 spans 16 residues.

In its sample, this clone was seen once. The chain has TRBV13 and TRBJ1-5; D remains ambiguous. The CDR3 has 13 amino acids. V was trimmed by 4 bases and J by 1 base, leaving 5 bases between them. CDR1 and CDR2 from the germline V gene are PRHDT and FYEKMQ (reference sequence). The CDR3 sequence is CASSYSSNQPQHF. For the CDR3, the DNA is TGTGCCAGCAGCTATTCAAGCAATCAGCCCCAGCATTTT. Full variable domain (missing parts from reference TRBV13 and TRBJ1-5): AAGVIQSPRHLIKEKRETATLKCYPIPRHDTVYWYQQGPGQDPQFLISFYEKMQSDKGSIPDRFSAQQFSDYHSELNMSSLELGDSALYFCASSYSSNQPQHFGDGTRLSIL.

This clone has just a few counts. The rearrangement links TRBV7-9 to TRBJ2-7; 8 bases agree with TRBD1. Trimming took 5 bases from V and 8 from J; bases not matched to a gene: 11. This CDR3 has 14 amino acids. Per the germline V gene, CDR1 is SEHNR and CDR2 is FQNEAQ (reference sequence). The chain's CDR3 is CASSPWGRGRQQYF. CDR3 nucleotides: TGTGCCAGCAGCCCTTGGGGCAGGGGGCGTCAGCAGTACTTC.